This TCR beta chain was sequenced in a study of regulatory T cells in long-lasting Graves disease. Library construction for TCR beta used iRepertoire HTBI primers and Arm-PCR of CDR3 regions. TCRdb re-called the multiplex PCR reads with MiXCR, one entry per CDR3 protein. This sample has approximately 350,000 distinct CDR3 sequences, with 15% to 20% found just once. Time point here: newly diagnosed GD, antithyroid drugs for less than 3 months. There was RNA extracted from PBMCs, and the TCR library was made from it. A peripheral blood sample, 8.5 to 9 milliliters in volume, was drawn into EDTA tubes. Trimming stripped 6 bases from V and 2 bases from J, with 7 bases between. This CDR3 comprises 11 residues. Germline-derived CDR1 and CDR2 are DFQATT and SNEGSKA (reference sequence). This sample also belongs to another study, concerning T cells in Graves' hyperthyroidism and ophthalmopathy. Turning to that study: TCR CDR3 underwent first-round RT-PCR with the HTBI primer set.

Specimen: peripheral blood mononuclear cells (PBMCs), collected at new diagnosis, from a patient treated with antithyroid drugs. This receptor was taken from a young woman with Graves disease. The chain joins TRBV20-1 to TRBJ1-2; no clear D. The chain's CDR3 is CSAPQNYGYTF. CDR3 nucleotide sequence: TGCAGTGCGCCCCAGAACTATGGCTACACCTTC.